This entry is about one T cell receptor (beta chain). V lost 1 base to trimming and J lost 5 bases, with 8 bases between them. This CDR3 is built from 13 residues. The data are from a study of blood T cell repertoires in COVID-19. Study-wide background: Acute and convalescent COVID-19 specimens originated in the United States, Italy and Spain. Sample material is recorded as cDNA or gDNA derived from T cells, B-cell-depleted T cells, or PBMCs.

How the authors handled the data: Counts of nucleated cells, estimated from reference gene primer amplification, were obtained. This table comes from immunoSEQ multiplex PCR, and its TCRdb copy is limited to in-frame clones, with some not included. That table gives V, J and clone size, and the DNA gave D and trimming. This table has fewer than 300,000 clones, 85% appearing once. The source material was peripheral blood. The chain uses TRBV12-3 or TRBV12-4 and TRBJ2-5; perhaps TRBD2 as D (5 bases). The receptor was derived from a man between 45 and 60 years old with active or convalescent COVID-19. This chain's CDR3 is CASSLGRRETQYF. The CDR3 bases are TGTGCCAGCAGTTTAGGGAGGCGGGAGACCCAGTACTTC.